Listed below are T cell receptor beta chains from one sample, sequenced in a study of long-term antiretroviral therapy in people with HIV. Assay used: immunoSEQ multiplex PCR; TCRdb lists only in-frame clones, some missing. In the table there are some 20,000 clones, less than 85% of which are singletons. The sequencing here drew on unsorted PBMCs, taken 2.9 years after starting antiretroviral therapy. The receptors here all came from a woman in her twenties or thirties with HIV. The CDR3 runs from the conserved cysteine through the conserved F or W. Each record gives: V gene, D gene, J gene, clone size, CDR3 protein, CDR3 DNA. A D gene is named only where the DNA matches it firmly. Clone size, where shown, is once, few, many, or a class for clones that have expanded.

TRBV6-1	NA	TRBJ1-1	NA	CASSERSRNTEAFF	TGTGCCAGCAGTGAAAGGTCCAGGAACACTGAAGCTTTCTTT
TRBV18	NA	TRBJ1-4	NA	CASSVNGQNNEKLFF	TGTGCCAGCTCAGTGAATGGACAGAATAATGAAAAACTGTTTTTT
TRBV9	TRBD1	TRBJ1-2	few	CASSVSDGQGNYGYTF	TGTGCCAGCAGCGTATCAGATGGACAGGGGAACTATGGCTACACCTTC
TRBV7-2	NA	TRBJ1-1	NA	CASSSRINTEAFF	TGTGCCAGCAGCTCCCGAATTAACACTGAAGCTTTCTTT
TRBV6-1	TRBD2	TRBJ2-5	NA	CASSGHSGAPQETQYF	TGTGCCAGCAGTGGCCATAGCGGGGCGCCCCAAGAGACCCAGTACTTC
TRBV19	NA	TRBJ1-1	few	CATWTVLNTEAFF	TGTGCCACCTGGACAGTATTGAACACTGAAGCTTTCTTT
TRBV6-6	NA	TRBJ2-5	NA	CASSLIGGETQYF	TGTGCCAGCAGCCTAATAGGGGGAGAGACCCAGTACTTC
TRBV4-2	NA	TRBJ2-7	NA	CASSQGKEREQYF	TGTGCCAGCAGCCAAGGGAAGGAGAGGGAGCAGTACTTC
TRBV19	NA	TRBJ1-2	NA	CASIPSGRRTGGYTF	TGTGCCAGTATTCCCTCGGGGCGGCGGACGGGTGGCTACACCTTC
TRBV14	NA	TRBJ1-4	NA	CASSNGFWEKLFF	TGTGCCAGCAGCAACGGGTTTTGGGAAAAACTGTTTTTT
TRBV18	NA	TRBJ1-5	NA	CASSPREDQPQHF	TGTGCCAGCTCACCACGGGAGGATCAGCCCCAGCATTTT
TRBV7-2	NA	TRBJ2-2	few	CASSWGSGELFF	TGTGCCAGCAGCTGGGGGTCCGGGGAGCTGTTTTTT
TRBV5-6	NA	TRBJ2-6	NA	CASSLWRNSGANVLTF	TGTGCCAGCAGCTTGTGGCGGAACTCTGGGGCCAACGTCCTGACTTTC
TRBV6-5	NA	TRBJ2-1	few	CASSYSWGRDNEQFF	TGTGCCAGCAGTTACTCTTGGGGCAGGGACAATGAGCAGTTCTTC
TRBV10-1	NA	TRBJ2-7	NA	CASSSSYEQYF	TGCGCCAGCAGTTCCTCCTACGAGCAGTACTTC
TRBV6-1	NA	TRBJ1-4	NA	CASSQKGTLAEKLFF	TGTGCCAGCAGCCAAAAGGGTACACTGGCTGAAAAACTGTTTTTT
TRBV6-1	NA	TRBJ2-3	NA	CASTDRSDTQYF	TGTGCCAGCACCGATAGGTCAGATACGCAGTATTTT
TRBV9	NA	TRBJ2-3	NA	CASSVVPTASTDTQYF	TGTGCCAGCAGCGTAGTCCCCACGGCTAGCACAGATACGCAGTATTTT
TRBV10-3	TRBD1	TRBJ2-5	few	CAISEQGATRETQYF	TGTGCCATCAGTGAGCAGGGGGCTACCAGGGAGACCCAGTACTTC
TRBV25-1	TRBD1	TRBJ1-6	NA	CASSDATGDASPLHF	TGTGCCAGCAGTGACGCGACAGGGGACGCTTCACCCCTCCACTTT
TRBV30	NA	TRBJ2-4	once	CAGEDKNIQYF	TGTGCCGGGGAGGATAAAAACATTCAGTACTTC
TRBV2	TRBD1	TRBJ1-2	NA	CARDREANYGYTF	TGTGCCCGAGACAGGGAGGCTAACTATGGCTACACCTTC
TRBV5-4	TRBD2	TRBJ2-5	NA	CASSLWASGVETQYF	TGTGCCAGCAGCTTGTGGGCTAGCGGGGTGGAGACCCAGTACTTC
TRBV2	NA	TRBJ1-6	NA	CASSDPEGGATSPLHF	TGTGCCAGCAGTGACCCTGAAGGGGGGGCAACTTCACCCCTCCACTTT
TRBV7-2	TRBD2	TRBJ2-3	NA	CASSLDRAGGLSDTQYF	TGTGCCAGCAGCTTAGATCGGGCGGGGGGGCTGTCAGATACGCAGTATTTT
TRBV5-1	NA	TRBJ2-5	NA	CASSLASAMRETQYF	TGCGCCAGCAGCTTGGCCAGCGCAATGCGCGAGACCCAGTACTTC
TRBV11-2	NA	TRBJ2-2	NA	CASSLTGELFF	TGTGCCAGCAGCTTAACCGGGGAGCTGTTTTTT
TRBV2	NA	TRBJ1-1	NA	CASSDRGSGAFF	TGTGCCAGCAGTGACCGGGGGAGCGGCGCTTTCTTT
TRBV7-3	NA	TRBJ2-1	few	CASSSTSNEQFF	TGTGCCAGCAGCTCGACTAGCAATGAGCAGTTCTTC
TRBV9	NA	TRBJ1-1	NA	CASSGRGISGGTEAFF	TGTGCCAGCAGCGGAAGGGGGATCTCCGGGGGTACTGAAGCTTTCTTT
TRBV10-1	TRBD1	TRBJ1-1	NA	CASSLGQGTEAFF	TGCGCCAGCAGTCTTGGACAGGGGACTGAAGCTTTCTTT
TRBV5-1	NA	TRBJ2-1	NA	CASSRDNEQFF	TGCGCCAGCAGCCGAGACAATGAGCAGTTCTTC
TRBV4-1	NA	TRBJ2-2	NA	CASSQDEAGRRTGELFF	TGCGCCAGCAGCCAAGATGAGGCAGGGAGGAGGACCGGGGAGCTGTTTTTT
TRBV2	NA	TRBJ2-2	NA	CASSPVNTGELFF	TGTGCCAGCAGTCCAGTGAACACCGGGGAGCTGTTTTTT
TRBV2	TRBD1	TRBJ1-2	NA	CASTRTGSYGYTF	TGTGCCAGCACCCGGACAGGGAGCTATGGCTACACCTTC
TRBV19	NA	TRBJ2-1	NA	CASSIAGASSYNEQFF	TGTGCCAGTAGTATAGCGGGGGCCAGCTCCTACAATGAGCAGTTCTTC
TRBV18	TRBD1	TRBJ1-2	NA	CASSPRTGDYGYTF	TGTGCCAGCTCACCCCGGACAGGAGACTATGGCTACACCTTC
TRBV15	NA	TRBJ1-1	NA	CATSRDRGRNTEAFF	TGTGCCACCAGCAGAGATAGAGGGAGGAACACTGAAGCTTTCTTT
TRBV9	NA	TRBJ2-1	NA	CASGPRQSYNEQFF	TGTGCCAGCGGCCCTAGACAATCTTACAATGAGCAGTTCTTC
TRBV4-2	NA	TRBJ1-5	NA	CASSQDTNQPQHF	TGTGCCAGCAGCCAAGATACTAATCAGCCCCAGCATTTT
TRBV11-2	NA	TRBJ2-3	once	CASSLEWRRAPTDTQYF	TGTGCCAGCAGCTTAGAATGGCGCAGGGCCCCCACAGATACGCAGTATTTT
TRBV27	TRBD1	TRBJ1-2	NA	CASSTGTGFYGYTF	TGTGCCAGCAGTACCGGGACAGGGTTCTATGGCTACACCTTC
TRBV15	TRBD1	TRBJ2-5	NA	CATSRAPGQGVETQYF	TGTGCCACCAGCAGGGCACCGGGACAGGGTGTTGAGACCCAGTACTTC
TRBV9	NA	TRBJ2-3	NA	CASSVTGAHTDTQYF	TGTGCCAGCAGCGTAACCGGTGCACATACAGATACGCAGTATTTT
TRBV5-1	NA	TRBJ1-1	NA	CASSKGQGTPGGTEAFF	TGCGCCAGCAGCAAAGGACAAGGCACCCCGGGGGGCACTGAAGCTTTCTTT
TRBV9	NA	TRBJ2-3	once	CASSVNLADTQYF	TGTGCCAGCAGCGTAAATCTCGCAGATACGCAGTATTTT
TRBV6-1	NA	TRBJ2-3	NA	CASSWGATDTQYF	TGTGCCAGCAGTTGGGGGGCCACAGATACGCAGTATTTT
TRBV19	TRBD1	TRBJ1-1	NA	CASSIGTGVLEAFF	TGTGCCAGTAGTATAGGGACAGGAGTACTTGAAGCTTTCTTT
TRBV10-2	NA	TRBJ2-1	NA	CASTNGLYNEQFF	TGCGCCAGCACCAATGGACTGTACAATGAGCAGTTCTTC
TRBV28	NA	TRBJ1-2	few	CASSLVPEGYGYTF	TGTGCCAGCAGTTTAGTCCCGGAGGGCTATGGCTACACCTTC
TRBV9	NA	TRBJ2-2	NA	CASSVGRGGRHTGELFF	TGTGCCAGCAGCGTAGGTAGAGGGGGAAGGCACACCGGGGAGCTGTTTTTT
TRBV7-9	NA	TRBJ1-1	NA	CASSLGQNTEAFF	TGTGCCAGCAGCTTAGGACAGAACACTGAAGCTTTCTTT
TRBV6-5	NA	TRBJ1-5	NA	CASSFGGNQPQHF	TGTGCCAGCAGTTTCGGGGGGAATCAGCCCCAGCATTTT
TRBV19	NA	TRBJ2-7	NA	CASSPGGPGYEQYF	TGTGCCAGTAGTCCCGGAGGGCCAGGGTACGAGCAGTACTTC
TRBV6-1	TRBD1	TRBJ1-3	NA	CASSGLQGGSGNTIYF	TGTGCCAGCAGTGGACTACAGGGGGGCTCTGGAAACACCATATATTTT
TRBV12-5	NA	TRBJ1-1	NA	CASGSRPGQRNTEAFF	TGTGCTAGTGGTTCCCGGCCGGGGCAGAGGAACACTGAAGCTTTCTTT